One and the same sample provided the 25 T cell receptor beta chains below, sequenced in a study of shared clonotypes between healthy human individuals. Some clones are missing from TCRdb's copy, which holds only in-frame ones; the method was immunoSEQ multiplex PCR. The sample carries roughly 2.1 million clones, 90% to 95% recorded once. CD45RO-negative, CCR7-positively selected cells formed the naive CD8 fraction, excluding terminally differentiated effector memory CD45RA+ cells. Sequenced material: naive CD8+ T cells from PBMCs. The receptors shown here come from a man between 18 and 35 years old in good health. Some clones in this sample may be carry-over from other donors' samples.

This chain uses TRBV5-1 with TRBJ2-3; the match to TRBD2 covers 8 bases. The CDR3 has 17 amino acids. J gave up 4 bases and V 2 bases, and 12 bases lay outside the gene matches. Germline V gene sequence: CDR1 SGHRS, CDR2 YFSETQ. CDR3 sequence reads: CASSFSTSGSEADTQYF. The CDR3 nucleotides are TGCGCCAGCAGCTTTTCCACCAGCGGGAGCGAGGCAGATACGCAGTATTTT.

The rearrangement joins TRBV29-1 to TRBJ2-7; 9 positions agree with TRBD1. The V gene end was trimmed by 6 bases and the J gene end by 2 bases; junction bases not matched to a gene: 11. Germline assignment: CDR1 SQVTM and CDR2 ANQGSEA. There are 15 residues in the CDR3. The CDR3 region has the DNA TGCAGCGTCCGGGGGTGGGGACAGGGAACCTACGAGCAGTACTTC. It codes for CSVRGWGQGTYEQYF.

V is TRBV28 and J is TRBJ1-3; D gene uncertain. V was shortened by 5 bases and J by 5 bases, with 19 bases between the two germline ends. The CDR3 runs 16 residues. CDR1 is MDHEN, CDR2 SYDVKM, per germline. The DNA of the CDR3 is TGTGCCAGCAGTCCCCTGACGGGCAGAGGAAGAAACACCATATATTTT. It translates to CASSPLTGRGRNTIYF.

The V call is TRBV7-9, the J call TRBJ2-5; D gene unclear. This CDR3 is 15 amino acids long. CDR1 and CDR2 from the germline V gene are SEHNR and FQNEAQ (reference sequence). V dropped 2 bases and J dropped 1 base, with 11 bases sitting between them. The CDR3 spells CASSLPGASQETQYF. DNA for the CDR3: TGTGCCAGCAGCTTACCCGGTGCTAGCCAAGAGACCCAGTACTTC.

This sequence joins TRBV13 and TRBJ2-4, with D possibly called TRBD1 or TRBD2 (6 bases each). The length of the CDR3 is 15 residues. V lost 5 bases and J 5 bases, leaving 16 bases between the germline ends. Germline values: CDR1 PRHDT, CDR2 FYEKMQ (reference sequence). The CDR3 DNA is TGTGCCAGCAGCCCCGGAGGGGGACCCCAAAACATTCAGTACTTC. Protein sequence: CASSPGGGPQNIQYF.

The chain couples TRBV11-2 to TRBJ2-1; no clear D. Germline CDR1 is SGHAT and CDR2 is FQNNGV. V was clipped by 1 base and J by 10 bases, with 17 bases between them. The CDR3 has 15 residues. The CDR3 sequence is CASSLVSPRRGEQFF. The CDR3 DNA reads TGTGCCAGCAGCTTAGTATCCCCTCGACGTGGGGAGCAGTTCTTC.

The gene calls are TRBV11-2 and TRBJ2-7, with 8 bases matching TRBD2. Trimming cost V 2 bases and J 2 bases; bases outside gene matches: 11. There are 17 residues in the CDR3. The germline V gene encodes CDR1 SGHAT and CDR2 FQNNGV. CDR3 nucleotide sequence: TGTGCCAGCAGCTTAACCCTAGCGGGCGCCGGAACCTACGAGCAGTACTTC. This sequence encodes CASSLTLAGAGTYEQYF.

This sequence joins TRBV19 and TRBJ2-2; TRBD2 is a possible D gene (6 bases). Looked up from germline, CDR1 is LNHDA and CDR2 is SQIVND (reference sequence). Trimming left V 4 bases short and J 8 bases short, with 14 bases between. The CDR3 sequence is 14 residues long. CDR3 protein: CASSTLALGGELFF. Here the CDR3 DNA reads TGTGCCAGTAGTACCCTAGCGCTTGGTGGGGAGCTGTTTTTT. Supplemented by reference TRBV19 and TRBJ2-2, the full variable domain reads DGGITQSPKYLFRKEGQNVTLSCEQNLNHDAMYWYRQDPGQGLRLIYYSQIVNDFQKGDIAEGYSVSREKKESFPLTVTSAQKNPTAFYLCASSTLALGGELFFGEGSRLTVL.

The chain is built from TRBV5-7 and TRBJ2-3, with TRBD1 matching 11 bases. TRBV5-7 is an ORF; its function is uncertain. This CDR3 spans 15 amino acids. V lost 3 bases, J lost 6 bases, and 6 bases stayed unmatched. This CDR3 is CASSWTGGSSDTQYF. The CDR3 DNA reads as TGTGCCAGCAGCTGGACAGGGGGCAGTTCGGATACGCAGTATTTT.

This clone was recorded once. Other DNA sequences in the same sample also yield this CDR3. The chain couples TRBV28 to TRBJ1-5; 7 bases are shared with TRBD1. Unmatched junction bases numbered 1, after V lost 2 bases and J lost 3 bases. CDR1 is MDHEN, CDR2 SYDVKM, per germline. The CDR3 has 14 amino acids. CDR3 bases: TGTGCCAGCAGTTTAAGGGGGCCCAATCAGCCCCAGCATTTT. Translation: CASSLRGPNQPQHF.

The V call is TRBV27, the J call TRBJ2-2, with a weak D call TRBD2 (5 bases). There are 15 residues in the CDR3. From germline, CDR1 is MNHEY and CDR2 SMNVEV (reference sequence). Trimming took 5 bases from V and 4 from J, leaving 14 bases between them. This chain's CDR3 is CASSGNPRATGELFF. As DNA, the CDR3 is TGTGCCAGCAGTGGGAACCCGCGGGCCACCGGGGAGCTGTTTTTT.

The gene calls are TRBV6-5 and TRBJ2-7; D gene uncertain. The CDR3 runs 10 residues. The ends were cut back, 7 bases at V and 3 bases at J, with 4 bases in the middle. Germline loops: CDR1 MNHEY, CDR2 SVGAGI. CDR3 in DNA: TGTGCCAGCACCTTCTACGAGCAGTACTTC. It encodes CASTFYEQYF.

The chain couples TRBV6-5 to TRBJ2-7; the D is unclear. The CDR3 has 15 amino acids. V lost 0 bases and J lost 3, with 12 bases in between. Germline V gene lookup returns CDR1 MNHEY and CDR2 SVGAGI. Written as DNA, the CDR3 is TGTGCCAGCAGTTACTCGATGTGGGGAAGCTACGAGCAGTACTTC. Translating gives CASSYSMWGSYEQYF.

The gene calls are TRBV11-2 and TRBJ2-7; D is unclear. Per germline, CDR1 SGHAT and CDR2 FQNNGV. Trimming removed 0 bases at V and 3 bases at J, with 15 bases between. The CDR3 has 16 residues. CDR3 DNA: TGTGCCAGCAGCTTAGATCTCCGGGCTCTACTCTACGAGCAGTACTTC. Protein: CASSLDLRALLYEQYF.

This clone was seen more than once but under ten times. Other DNA sequences in this specimen translate into the identical CDR3. This sequence joins TRBV18 and TRBJ1-1; a possible D gene is TRBD1 (5 bases). The CDR3 has 14 residues. V gave up 0 bases and J gave up 0 bases, with 5 bases separating them. CDR1 KGHSH and CDR2 LQKENI come from the germline V gene. The CDR3 protein is CASSPPGVNTEAFF. CDR3 nucleotides: TGTGCCAGCTCACCACCAGGGGTGAACACTGAAGCTTTCTTT.

The chain is built from TRBV2 and TRBJ2-7, with D maybe TRBD1 (6 bases). Per the germline V gene, CDR1 is SNHLY and CDR2 is FYNNEI. The V end lost 2 bases, the J end lost 0 bases, and 11 bases lay between the germline ends. The CDR3 is made up of 15 amino acids. CDR3 coding DNA: TGTGCCAGCAGTGAATTTGGGGGCCTCTCCTACGAGCAGTACTTC. It codes for CASSEFGGLSYEQYF.

This chain joins TRBV27 and TRBJ1-5, with a weak D call TRBD1 (5 bases). V was trimmed by 5 bases and J by 0 bases, leaving 11 bases between them. Per germline, CDR1 MNHEY and CDR2 SMNVEV (reference sequence). The CDR3 sequence is 15 residues long. DNA of the CDR3: TGTGCCAGCAGTCCCCTCAGGGCTAGCAATCAGCCCCAGCATTTT. Translation: CASSPLRASNQPQHF.

The chain combines TRBV7-2 with TRBJ2-1; TRBD2 is a possible D gene (6 bases). V gave up 2 bases and J gave up 10 bases, with 21 bases separating them. This CDR3 comprises 16 residues. Germline V gene data show CDR1 as SGHTA and CDR2 as FQGNSA. The CDR3 here is CASSLNSRAGPREQFF. In nucleotides, the CDR3 is TGTGCCAGCAGCTTAAATTCCCGGGCGGGACCCCGCGAGCAGTTCTTC.

This chain joins TRBV7-8 and TRBJ2-3, with 9 positions matching TRBD2. The CDR3 contains 16 residues. Germline assignment: CDR1 SGHVS and CDR2 FQNEAQ. V lost 5 bases and J lost 0; bases outside the gene matches: 6. The CDR3: CASSTLAGYSTDTQYF. The CDR3 DNA reads as TGTGCCAGCAGCACCCTAGCGGGGTATAGCACAGATACGCAGTATTTT.

The rearrangement uses TRBV11-2 and TRBJ2-5; TRBD2 aligns across 12 bases. Trimming at V came to 5 bases and at J to 13 bases, leaving 8 bases not matched to a gene. CDR3 length: 13 amino acids. Germline V gene lookup returns CDR1 SGHAT and CDR2 FQNNGV. The CDR3 DNA follows: TGTGCCAGCAGCCTCGGACTAGCGGGGTACCGGTACTTC. Protein product: CASSLGLAGYRYF. Combining the CDR3 with reference TRBV11-2 and TRBJ2-5 gives the whole variable domain EAGVAQSPRYKIIEKRQSVAFWCNPISGHATLYWYQQILGQGPKLLIQFQNNGVVDDSQLPKDRFSAERLKGVDSTLKIQPAKLEDSAVYLCASSLGLAGYRYFGPGTRLLVL.

This chain joins TRBV7-9 and TRBJ1-2, with a weak D call TRBD1 (5 bases). The germline V gene encodes CDR1 SEHNR and CDR2 FQNEAQ (reference sequence). V lost 1 base to trimming and J lost 2 bases, with 14 bases between them. This CDR3 is 16 amino acids long. The CDR3 is CASSLVGTFPNYGYTF. In nucleotides, the CDR3 is TGTGCCAGCAGCTTAGTCGGGACCTTTCCCAACTATGGCTACACCTTC.

This chain connects TRBV4-1 to TRBJ2-5; unclear D gene. V was clipped by 6 bases and J by 5 bases, with 10 bases between them. CDR3 size: 12 residues. The germline V gene has CDR1 MGHRA and CDR2 YSYEKL. CDR3 coding DNA: TGCGCCAGCAGAGGGATTGAGGAGACCCAGTACTTC. Protein sequence: CASRGIEETQYF.

The rearrangement links TRBV5-6 to TRBJ2-7; 9 bases align to TRBD1. V dropped 1 base and J dropped 0; count of bases not matched to a gene: 8. Germline-derived CDR1 and CDR2 are SGHDT and YYEEEE. CDR3 length equals 17 residues. DNA for the CDR3: TGTGCCAGCAGCTTGAGATATTTGGACAGGGGCTCCTACGAGCAGTACTTC. Translating gives CASSLRYLDRGSYEQYF.

The chain couples TRBV14 to TRBJ2-5; a possible D gene is TRBD2 (5 bases). The CDR3 is made up of 16 amino acids. CDR1 is SGHDN, CDR2 FVKESK, per germline. Deletions cut 4 bases from V and 5 bases from J, with 20 bases between. The CDR3, as DNA: TGTGCCAGCAGCCTACCGACTCCTTCCCGAGGGGAGACCCAGTACTTC. This translates into CASSLPTPSRGETQYF.

The chain carries TRBV7-9 and TRBJ2-1, with D perhaps assigned TRBD1 or TRBD2 (6 bases each). The CDR3 spans 19 residues. The germline V gene encodes CDR1 SEHNR and CDR2 FQNEAQ (reference sequence). V was clipped by 3 bases and J by 7 bases, with 28 bases between them. The CDR3 reads CASSLPKGGKDPPGNEQFF. Here the CDR3 DNA reads TGTGCCAGCAGCTTGCCCAAGGGGGGAAAGGATCCTCCGGGAAATGAGCAGTTCTTC. Filled out from reference TRBV7-9 and TRBJ2-1, the complete variable domain reads DTGVSQNPRHKITKRGQNVTFRCDPISEHNRLYWYRQTLGQGPEFLTYFQNEAQLEKSRLLSDRFSAERPKGSFSTLEIQRTEQGDSAMYLCASSLPKGGKDPPGNEQFFGPGTRLTVL.